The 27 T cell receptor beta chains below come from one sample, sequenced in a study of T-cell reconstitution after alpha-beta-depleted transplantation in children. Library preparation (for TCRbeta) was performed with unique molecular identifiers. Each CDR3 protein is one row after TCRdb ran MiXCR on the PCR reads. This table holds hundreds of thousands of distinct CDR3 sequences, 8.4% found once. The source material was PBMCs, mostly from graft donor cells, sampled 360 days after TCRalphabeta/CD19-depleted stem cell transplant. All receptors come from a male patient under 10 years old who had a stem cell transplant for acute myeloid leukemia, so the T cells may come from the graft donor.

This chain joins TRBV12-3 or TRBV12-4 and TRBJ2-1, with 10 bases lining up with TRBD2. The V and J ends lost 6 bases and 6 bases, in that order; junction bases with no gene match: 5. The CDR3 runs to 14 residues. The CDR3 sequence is CASSPRTSGNEQFF. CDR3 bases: TGTGCCAGCAGCCCTCGGACTAGCGGCAATGAGCAGTTCTTC.

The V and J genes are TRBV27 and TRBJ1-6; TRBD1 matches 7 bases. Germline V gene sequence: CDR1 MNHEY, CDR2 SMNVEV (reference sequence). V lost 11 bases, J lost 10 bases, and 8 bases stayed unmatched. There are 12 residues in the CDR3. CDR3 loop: CARLRGRSPLHF. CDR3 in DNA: TGTGCCCGCTTGAGGGGGCGATCACCCCTCCACTTT.

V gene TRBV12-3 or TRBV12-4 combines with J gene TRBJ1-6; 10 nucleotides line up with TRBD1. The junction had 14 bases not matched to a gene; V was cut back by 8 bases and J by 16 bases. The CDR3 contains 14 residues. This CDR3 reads CASLSTGTGVSLHF. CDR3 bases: TGTGCCAGCCTTTCAACCGGGACAGGGGTTTCTCTCCACTTT.

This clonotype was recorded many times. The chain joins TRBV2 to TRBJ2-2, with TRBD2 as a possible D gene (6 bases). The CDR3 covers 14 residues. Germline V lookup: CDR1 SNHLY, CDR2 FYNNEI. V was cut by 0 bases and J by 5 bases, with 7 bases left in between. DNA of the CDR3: TGTGCCAGCAGTGAAGCGGGAGGAACCGGGGAGCTGTTTTTT. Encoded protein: CASSEAGGTGELFF. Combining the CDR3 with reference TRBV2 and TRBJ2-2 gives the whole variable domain EPEVTQTPSHQVTQMGQEVILRCVPISNHLYFYWYRQILGQKVEFLVSFYNNEISEKSEIFDDQFSVERPDGSNFTLKIRSTKLEDSAMYFCASSEAGGTGELFFGEGSRLTVL.

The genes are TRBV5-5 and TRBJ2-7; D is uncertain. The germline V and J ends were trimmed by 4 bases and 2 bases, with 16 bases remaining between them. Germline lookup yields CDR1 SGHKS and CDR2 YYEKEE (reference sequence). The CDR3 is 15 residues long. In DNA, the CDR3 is TGTGCCAGCAGCATGGAAGGCATGGGCGCCTACGAGCAGTACTTC. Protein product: CASSMEGMGAYEQYF.

CDR3 region: CASSSTVLQETQYF. DNA for the CDR3: TGTGCCAGCAGCTCCACAGTCCTCCAAGAGACCCAGTACTTC. The chain couples TRBV11-2 to TRBJ2-5; no clear D. Germline-derived CDR1 and CDR2 are SGHAT and FQNNGV. This CDR3 has 14 amino acids. Trimming took off 4 bases at V and 1 base at J, with 10 bases between the two ends. The entire variable domain, with the rest obtained from reference TRBV11-2 and TRBJ2-5, is as follows: EAGVAQSPRYKIIEKRQSVAFWCNPISGHATLYWYQQILGQGPKLLIQFQNNGVVDDSQLPKDRFSAERLKGVDSTLKIQPAKLEDSAVYLCASSSTVLQETQYFGPGTRLLVL.

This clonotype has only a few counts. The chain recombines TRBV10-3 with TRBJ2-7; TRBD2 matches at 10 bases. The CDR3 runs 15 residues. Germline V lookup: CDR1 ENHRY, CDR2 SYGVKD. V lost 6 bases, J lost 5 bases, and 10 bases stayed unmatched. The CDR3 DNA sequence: TGTGCCATCAGCCGTCAGCGGGGGGGGAAAAACGAGCAGTACGTC. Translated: CAISRQRGGKNEQYV.

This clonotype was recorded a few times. CDR3 sequence reads: CASSQGPRGRREKLFF. The CDR3 DNA reads TGTGCCAGCAGCCAAGGGCCCAGGGGGCGTCGTGAAAAACTGTTTTTT. V is TRBV3-1 and J is TRBJ1-4; 8 nucleotides match TRBD1. This CDR3 has 16 residues. Germline V gene sequence: CDR1 LGHDT, CDR2 YNNKEL (reference sequence). V dropped 1 base and J dropped 7; count of bases not matched to a gene: 8.

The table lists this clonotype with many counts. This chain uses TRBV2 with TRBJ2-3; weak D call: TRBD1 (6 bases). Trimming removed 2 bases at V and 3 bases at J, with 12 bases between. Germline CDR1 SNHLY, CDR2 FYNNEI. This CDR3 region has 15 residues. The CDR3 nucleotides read TGTGCCAGCAGTGAATTAATTCAGGGGACAGATACGCAGTATTTT. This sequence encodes CASSELIQGTDTQYF.

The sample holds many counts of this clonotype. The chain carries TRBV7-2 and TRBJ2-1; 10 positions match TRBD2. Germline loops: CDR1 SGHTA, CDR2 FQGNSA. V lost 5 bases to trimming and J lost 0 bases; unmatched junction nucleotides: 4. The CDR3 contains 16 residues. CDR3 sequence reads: CASSRLAGSSYNEQFF. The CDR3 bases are TGTGCCAGCAGCAGACTAGCGGGCAGCTCCTACAATGAGCAGTTCTTC.

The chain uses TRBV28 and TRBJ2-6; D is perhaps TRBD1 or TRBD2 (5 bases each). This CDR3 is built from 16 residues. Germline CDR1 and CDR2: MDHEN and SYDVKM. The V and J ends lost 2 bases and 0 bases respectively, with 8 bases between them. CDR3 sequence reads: CASSLGGPSGANVLTF. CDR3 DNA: TGTGCCAGCAGTTTAGGGGGACCCTCTGGGGCCAACGTCCTGACTTTC.

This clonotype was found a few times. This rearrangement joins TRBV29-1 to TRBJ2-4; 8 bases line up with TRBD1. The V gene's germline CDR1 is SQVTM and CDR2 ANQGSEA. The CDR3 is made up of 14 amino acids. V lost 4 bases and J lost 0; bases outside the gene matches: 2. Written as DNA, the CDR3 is TGCAGCGTTGCAGGGGGCCTAGCCAAAAACATTCAGTACTTC. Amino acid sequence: CSVAGGLAKNIQYF.

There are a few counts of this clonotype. Here the CDR3 reads CASSKTGMTYEQYV. CDR3 sequence (DNA): TGTGCCAGCAGTAAAACAGGGATGACCTACGAGCAGTACGTC. The chain employs TRBV6-2 or TRBV6-3 and TRBJ2-7; tentative D call: TRBD1 (6 bases). The CDR3 length is 14 residues. Trimming pared 5 bases from V and 2 bases from J, leaving 13 bases between. In germline, CDR1 is MNHEY, CDR2 SVGEGT.

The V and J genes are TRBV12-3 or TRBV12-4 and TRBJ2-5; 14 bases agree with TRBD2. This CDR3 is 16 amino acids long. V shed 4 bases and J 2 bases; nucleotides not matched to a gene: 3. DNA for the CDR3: TGTGCCAGCAGTTATCGACTAGCGGGGGGGCAAGAGACCCAGTACTTC. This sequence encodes CASSYRLAGGQETQYF.

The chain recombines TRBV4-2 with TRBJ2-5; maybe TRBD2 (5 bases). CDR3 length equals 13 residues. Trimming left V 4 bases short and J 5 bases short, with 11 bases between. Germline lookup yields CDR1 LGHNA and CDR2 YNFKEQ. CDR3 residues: CASSRGYGETQYF. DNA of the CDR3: TGTGCCAGCAGCCGAGGGTATGGGGAGACCCAGTACTTC.

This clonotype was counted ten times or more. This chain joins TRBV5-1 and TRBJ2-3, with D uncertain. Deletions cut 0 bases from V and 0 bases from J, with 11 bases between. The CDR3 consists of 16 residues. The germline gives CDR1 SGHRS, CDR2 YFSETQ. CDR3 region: CASSLGSASSTDTQYF. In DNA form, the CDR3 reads TGCGCCAGCAGCTTGGGGAGCGCATCTAGCACAGATACGCAGTATTTT.

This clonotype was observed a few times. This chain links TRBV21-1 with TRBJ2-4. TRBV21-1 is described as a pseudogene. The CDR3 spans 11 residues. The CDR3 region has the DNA TGTGCCAGCAGCACCGGACCCATTCAGTACTTC. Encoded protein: CASSTGPIQYF.

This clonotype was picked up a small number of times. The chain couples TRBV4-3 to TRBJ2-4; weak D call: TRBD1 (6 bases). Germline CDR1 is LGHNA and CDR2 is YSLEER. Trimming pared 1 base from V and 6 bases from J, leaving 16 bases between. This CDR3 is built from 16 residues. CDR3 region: CASSQGGPRAGNIQYF. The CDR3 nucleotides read TGCGCCAGCAGCCAAGGGGGGCCTAGGGCGGGAAACATTCAGTACTTC.

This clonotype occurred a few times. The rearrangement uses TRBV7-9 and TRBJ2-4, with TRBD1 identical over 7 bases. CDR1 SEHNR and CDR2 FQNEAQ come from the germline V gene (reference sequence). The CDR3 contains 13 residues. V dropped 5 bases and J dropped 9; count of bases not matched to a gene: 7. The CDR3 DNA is TGTGCCAGCAGCATTCAGGGGGTTGGCATTCAGTACTTC. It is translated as CASSIQGVGIQYF.

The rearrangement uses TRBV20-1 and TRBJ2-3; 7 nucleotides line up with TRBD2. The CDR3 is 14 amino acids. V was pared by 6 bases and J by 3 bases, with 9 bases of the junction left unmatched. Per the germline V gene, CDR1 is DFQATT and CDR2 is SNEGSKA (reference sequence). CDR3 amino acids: CSANPAGLTDTQYF. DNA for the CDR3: TGCAGTGCCAACCCAGCGGGATTAACAGATACGCAGTATTTT.

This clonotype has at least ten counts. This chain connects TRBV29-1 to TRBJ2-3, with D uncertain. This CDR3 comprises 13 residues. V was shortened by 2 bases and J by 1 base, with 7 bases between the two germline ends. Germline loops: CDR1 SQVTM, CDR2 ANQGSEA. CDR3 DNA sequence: TGCAGCGTTGAAAAGGATCGCACAGATACGCAGTATTTT. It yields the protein CSVEKDRTDTQYF.

This chain's CDR3 is CSASEQGDADTQYF. In DNA form, the CDR3 reads TGCAGTGCTAGTGAACAGGGGGATGCAGATACGCAGTATTTT. The V gene is TRBV20-1, the J gene TRBJ2-3, with TRBD1 matching 8 bases. V shed 3 bases and J 4 bases; nucleotides not matched to a gene: 6. The length of the CDR3 is 14 residues. Germline V CDR1 and CDR2: DFQATT, SNEGSKA (reference sequence).

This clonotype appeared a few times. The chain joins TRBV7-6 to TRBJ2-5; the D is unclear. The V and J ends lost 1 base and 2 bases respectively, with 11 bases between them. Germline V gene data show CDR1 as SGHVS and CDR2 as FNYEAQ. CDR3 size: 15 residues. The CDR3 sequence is CASSLVAGTQETQYF. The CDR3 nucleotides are TGTGCCAGCAGCTTAGTGGCAGGCACTCAAGAGACCCAGTACTTC.

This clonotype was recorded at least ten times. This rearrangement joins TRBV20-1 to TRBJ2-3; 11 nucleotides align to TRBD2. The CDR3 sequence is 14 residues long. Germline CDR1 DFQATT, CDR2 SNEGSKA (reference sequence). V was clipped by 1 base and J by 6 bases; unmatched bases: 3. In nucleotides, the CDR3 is TGCAGTGCTAGAGTATCTAGCGGGAGGGATACGCAGTATTTT. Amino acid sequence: CSARVSSGRDTQYF.

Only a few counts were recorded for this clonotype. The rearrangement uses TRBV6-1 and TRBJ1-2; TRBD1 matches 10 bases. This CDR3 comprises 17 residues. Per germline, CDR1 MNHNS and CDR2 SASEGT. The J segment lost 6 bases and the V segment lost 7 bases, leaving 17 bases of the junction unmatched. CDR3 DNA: TGTGCCAGCAATAAACGTTCGTTTGGACAGGGGGTGGATGGCTACACCTTC. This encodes CASNKRSFGQGVDGYTF.

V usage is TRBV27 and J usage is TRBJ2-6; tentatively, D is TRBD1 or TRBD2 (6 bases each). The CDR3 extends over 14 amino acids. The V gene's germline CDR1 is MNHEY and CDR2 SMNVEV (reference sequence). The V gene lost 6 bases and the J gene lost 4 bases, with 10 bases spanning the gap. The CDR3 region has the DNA TGTGCCAGCAGGAGGGGGGCCGGGGCCAACGTCCTGACTTTC. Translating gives CASRRGAGANVLTF.

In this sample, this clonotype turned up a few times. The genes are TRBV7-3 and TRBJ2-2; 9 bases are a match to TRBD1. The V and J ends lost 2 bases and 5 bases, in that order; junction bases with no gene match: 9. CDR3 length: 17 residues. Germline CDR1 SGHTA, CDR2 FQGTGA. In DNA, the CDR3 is TGTGCCAGCAGCTTATTCGACAGGGGGTTTATAACCGGGGAGCTGTTTTTT. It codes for CASSLFDRGFITGELFF. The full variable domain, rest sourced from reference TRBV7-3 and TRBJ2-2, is GAGVSQTPSNKVTEKGKYVELRCDPISGHTALYWYRQSLGQGPEFLIYFQGTGAADDSGLPNDRFFAVRPEGSVSTLKIQRTERGDSAVYLCASSLFDRGFITGELFFGEGSRLTVL.